The TCR beta chain described here comes from a study of T cell responses to AZD1222 COVID-19 vaccine. Study-level information: Second-dose groups at about 4 or about 12 weeks were pooled.

Here immunoSEQ multiplex PCR was the method, and the copy in TCRdb shows in-frame clones only, minus some. The table has tens of thousands of clones, about 88% seen once; the top ten hold under 13%. About this clone itself: Antigen unknown.

Unmatched junction bases numbered 7, after V lost 4 bases and J lost 6 bases. The CDR3 consists of 15 residues. CDR1 WNHNN and CDR2 SYGVQD come from the germline V gene (reference sequence). Overall study results and limits: The study identified only five to seven AZD1222 recipients as seropositive at baseline. There were mostly white British donors and more females than males, and clonal diversity was possibly underestimated.

Material: peripheral blood, obtained on day 0 of AZD1222 vaccination. The TCR comes from an adult in good health. The chain links TRBV10-1 to TRBJ2-3; 10 bases fit TRBD2. The CDR3 reads CASSVRTSGMDTQYF. In DNA, the CDR3 is TGCGCCAGCAGTGTTCGTACTAGCGGGATGGATACGCAGTATTTT.